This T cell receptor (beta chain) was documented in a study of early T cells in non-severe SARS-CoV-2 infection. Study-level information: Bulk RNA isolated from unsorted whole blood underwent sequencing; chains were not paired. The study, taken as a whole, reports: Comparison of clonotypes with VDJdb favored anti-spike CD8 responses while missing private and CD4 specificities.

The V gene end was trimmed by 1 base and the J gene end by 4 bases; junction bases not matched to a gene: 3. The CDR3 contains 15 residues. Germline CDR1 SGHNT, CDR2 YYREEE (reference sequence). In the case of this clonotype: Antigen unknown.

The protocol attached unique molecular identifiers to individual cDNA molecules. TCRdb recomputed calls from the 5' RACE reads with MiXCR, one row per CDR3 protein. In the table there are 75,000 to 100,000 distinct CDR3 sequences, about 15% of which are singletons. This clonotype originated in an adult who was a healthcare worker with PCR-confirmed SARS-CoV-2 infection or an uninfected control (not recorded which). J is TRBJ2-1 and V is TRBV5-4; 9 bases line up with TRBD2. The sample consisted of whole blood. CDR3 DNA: TGTGCCAGCAGCTTGCTCGCGGGGGGGTACAATGAGCAGTTCTTC. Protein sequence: CASSLLAGGYNEQFF.